The rows below give T cell receptor beta chains drawn from one sample of a study of T cell responses to AZD1222 COVID-19 vaccine. Profiled with immunoSEQ multiplex PCR; TCRdb holds only in-frame clones, not every one. The sample has roughly 98,000 clones, over 85% seen once. Here the sequenced sample was peripheral blood, taken on day 0 of AZD1222 vaccination. The source of these receptors is an adult in good health. Both conserved end residues are part of each CDR3. The D gene is left open where the match is weak. Not all rows give a size; the values are once, few, many and, for expanded clones, a class.

v_call	d_call	j_call	clone_size	cdr3_nt	cdr3_aa
TRBV28	TRBD1	TRBJ2-5	.	TGTGCCAGCAGGGACCGGGACAGGGGGTTGAGTGAGACCCAGTACTTC	CASRDRDRGLSETQYF
TRBV6-5	TRBD2	TRBJ2-3	.	TGTGCCAGCACCGTAGCGGGAGGCACAGATACGCAGTATTTT	CASTVAGGTDTQYF
TRBV6-6	TRBD1	TRBJ1-6	.	TGTGCCAGCAGCACCGCGGACAGGGTATATTCACCCCTCCACTTT	CASSTADRVYSPLHF
TRBV19	.	TRBJ1-3	.	TGTGCCAGTAGTTTACCCACGCAACGGTCCGGAAACACCATATATTTT	CASSLPTQRSGNTIYF
TRBV12-3/TRBV12-4	.	TRBJ2-7	.	TGTGCCAGCACCAGGGGGGGCTACGAGCAGTACTTC	CASTRGGYEQYF
TRBV6-5	TRBD1	TRBJ1-2	.	TGTGCCGGCGTTTTGGCAGGGGGCCTTGGCTACACCTTC	CAGVLAGGLGYTF
TRBV30	.	TRBJ2-3	.	TGTGCCTGGAGTGTACAGGGTAGCGGAGGGGGCACAGATACGCAGTATTTT	CAWSVQGSGGGTDTQYF
TRBV28	TRBD2	TRBJ2-3	.	TGTGCCAGCAGTTTAGGGACTAGCGGCCCTATCACAGATACGCAGTATTTT	CASSLGTSGPITDTQYF
TRBV3-1/TRBV3-2	TRBD1	TRBJ2-7	.	TGTGCCAGCAGCCGAAGCAGACAGGGACCCTACGAGCAGTACTTC	CASSRSRQGPYEQYF
TRBV6-1	TRBD1	TRBJ1-6	few	TGTGCCAGCAGTGAAGGACAGGGTAAATCACCCCTCCACTTT	CASSEGQGKSPLHF
TRBV18	TRBD2	TRBJ2-1	.	TGTGCCAGCTCATCAACCGGGACTAGCGGTTACAATGAGCAGTTCTTC	CASSSTGTSGYNEQFF
TRBV4-3	TRBD2	TRBJ2-7	.	TGCGCCAGCAGCCTTGGGACTAGCGGGACTTCTTACGAGCAGTACTTC	CASSLGTSGTSYEQYF
TRBV27	.	TRBJ2-7	.	TGTGCCAGCAGTTTCTCGCAGGGGCGACCCTACGAGCAGTACTTC	CASSFSQGRPYEQYF
TRBV28	.	TRBJ1-5	.	TGTGCCAGCAGTTTAGGGGGATACCAGCATTTT	CASSLGGYQHF
TRBV5-4	.	TRBJ2-7	.	TGTGCCAGCAGCGCCGGGGCTGGGGCTTACGAGCAGTACTTC	CASSAGAGAYEQYF
TRBV19	TRBD1	TRBJ1-3	.	TGTGCCAGTAGTTCCCAGACAGGGGCTGGAAACACCATATATTTT	CASSSQTGAGNTIYF
TRBV19	.	TRBJ2-7	.	TGTGCCAGTAACGCGGGTCCTTCCTACGAGCAGTACTTC	CASNAGPSYEQYF
TRBV6-5	TRBD1	TRBJ1-6	.	TGTGCCAGCAGTAGACAGGGTATTGTTGGGTCACCCCTCCACTTT	CASSRQGIVGSPLHF
TRBV10-3	TRBD1	TRBJ1-4	.	TGTGCCACCGGGTCCGGGACAGGGGAGGGGAAACTGTTTTTT	CATGSGTGEGKLFF
TRBV18	.	TRBJ2-6	.	TGTGCCAGCTCACCATGGCGCGACAGCCCCAACTCTGGGGCCAACGTCCTGACTTTC	CASSPWRDSPNSGANVLTF